Shown below are 8 T cell receptor beta chains from a single sample sequenced in a study of PD-1 blockade in classical Hodgkin lymphoma (dated by TCRdb to between 2020 and 2021). What the time point label conveys for this sample: cycle 2 day 1 (C2D1) of nivolumab. Every trial patient had relapsed following autologous stem cell transplantation, and prior brentuximab vedotin exposure was what differed among cohorts A, B and C. Library prep was done by the immunoSEQ multiplex PCR assay. Drawn from immuneACCESS, this table holds only the in-frame rearrangements with V and J called that TCRdb kept. Clones are partly lost; checked studies trace under half to an unresolved V gene and leave the rest unexplained. The sample includes roughly 4,700 clones, with around 67% observed a single time. The ten most abundant clones make up around 60% of the sample. The material was peripheral blood mononuclear cells (PBMCs), obtained before the second cycle of nivolumab. All receptors come from a human donor with classical Hodgkin lymphoma.

The gene calls are TRBV6-1 and TRBJ2-3, with D possibly TRBD2 on 6 matching bases. The germline CDR1 and CDR2 sequences are MNHNS and SASEGT. The ends were cut back, 10 bases at V and 0 bases at J, with 14 bases in the middle. CDR3 length equals 14 residues. CDR3 region: CAIRYGTSTDTQYF. DNA of the CDR3: TGTGCCATCAGGTACGGGACTAGCACAGATACGCAGTATTTT.

The chain recombines TRBV2 with TRBJ1-3, with unresolved D. Per the germline V gene, CDR1 is SNHLY and CDR2 is FYNNEI. V shed 5 bases and J shed 1 base, with 12 bases lying between them. CDR3 length equals 15 residues. The CDR3 sequence: CASSPDTSSGNTIYF. The CDR3 coding sequence is TGTGCCAGCAGTCCCGACACCTCTTCTGGAAACACCATATATTTT. Together with reference TRBV2 and TRBJ1-3, the CDR3 gives the full variable domain: EPEVTQTPSHQVTQMGQEVILRCVPISNHLYFYWYRQILGQKVEFLVSFYNNEISEKSEIFDDQFSVERPDGSNFTLKIRSTKLEDSAMYFCASSPDTSSGNTIYFGEGSWLTVV.

CDR3 residues: CSVEEGAVEGYTF. Here the CDR3 DNA reads TGCAGCGTTGAAGAGGGGGCGGTTGAAGGCTACACCTTC. The chain joins TRBV29-1 to TRBJ1-2; tentatively, D is TRBD1 (6 bases). The CDR3 has 13 residues. Per germline, CDR1 SQVTM and CDR2 ANQGSEA. V shed 0 bases and J shed 8 bases, with 13 bases lying between them.

In its sample, this clone was seen a few times. The chain combines TRBV9 with TRBJ2-5; TRBD2 aligns across 7 bases. V dropped 0 bases and J dropped 5; count of bases not matched to a gene: 1. The CDR3 sequence is 13 residues long. The V gene's germline CDR1 is SGDLS and CDR2 YYNGEE. The CDR3 spells CASSVVGGETQYF. CDR3 sequence (DNA): TGTGCCAGCAGCGTAGTGGGGGGGGAGACCCAGTACTTC.

This clone was seen a handful of times. The chain is built from TRBV12-5 and TRBJ2-3, with D possibly TRBD1 on 6 matching bases. Germline CDR1 reads LGHNT; CDR2 reads FRNRAP. Trimming took 7 bases from V and 5 from J, leaving 13 bases between them. The CDR3 runs to 13 residues. CDR3 sequence reads: CASVRGLVDTQYF. CDR3 nucleotides: TGTGCTAGTGTCAGGGGTTTGGTAGATACGCAGTATTTT. The full variable domain, with the rest looked up from reference TRBV12-5 and TRBJ2-3, is DARVTQTPRHKVTEMGQEVTMRCQPILGHNTVFWYRQTMMQGLELLAYFRNRAPLDDSGMPKDRFSAEMPDATLATLKIQPSEPRDSAVYFCASVRGLVDTQYFGPGTRLTVL.

The chain links TRBV6-1 to TRBJ1-6; perhaps TRBD1 as D (6 bases). The CDR3 loop spans 15 amino acids. V gave up 8 bases and J gave up 0 bases, with 11 bases separating them. Per the germline V gene, CDR1 is MNHNS and CDR2 is SASEGT. For the CDR3, the DNA is TGTGCCAGCCGCACAGGGATCTCCTATAATTCACCCCTCCACTTT. Residues: CASRTGISYNSPLHF.

The rearrangement links TRBV28 to TRBJ1-3; D gene unclear. Germline loops: CDR1 MDHEN, CDR2 SYDVKM. CDR3 size: 14 residues. Trimming pared 8 bases from V and 2 bases from J, leaving 13 bases between. Here the CDR3 DNA reads TGTGCCAGCGCCCTTCCCCTAACTGGAAACACCATATATTTT. This codes for CASALPLTGNTIYF.

Concerning this clone itself: Its ends do not fully match the called genes, so a read error is possible. The chain links TRBV5-1 to TRBJ2-6, with no clear D. CDR1 and CDR2 from the germline V gene are SGHRS and YFSETQ. This CDR3 region has 15 residues. This CDR3 reads CASSLANSGANVLTF. CDR3 DNA sequence: TGCGCCAGCAGTTTGGCTAACTCTGGGGCCAACGTCCTGACTTTC.